These 16 T cell receptor beta chains share one sample of origin, sequenced in a study of PD-1 blockade in classical Hodgkin lymphoma. The time point is: cycle 4 day 1 (C4D1), after five to seven weeks of nivolumab. No patient escaped relapse after autologous stem cell transplantation, and brentuximab vedotin exposure varied. Only in-frame clones appear in the TCRdb table, and some are missing; sequencing was by immunoSEQ multiplex PCR. Of about 96,000 clones listed, about 93% are singletons. The source material was peripheral blood mononuclear cells (PBMCs), sampled before the fourth cycle of nivolumab. The receptors here all came from a human donor with classical Hodgkin lymphoma.

This chain uses TRBV11-2 with TRBJ1-3; 8 bases match TRBD1. From germline, CDR1 is SGHAT and CDR2 FQNNGV. The V segment lost 3 bases and the J segment 4 bases; nucleotides outside the gene matches: 8. The CDR3 covers 16 residues. In DNA form, the CDR3 reads TGTGCCAGCAGCTTCCAATCGACAGGGGCGGGAAACACCATATATTTT. This encodes CASSFQSTGAGNTIYF. Complete variable domain (other parts from reference TRBV11-2 and TRBJ1-3): EAGVAQSPRYKIIEKRQSVAFWCNPISGHATLYWYQQILGQGPKLLIQFQNNGVVDDSQLPKDRFSAERLKGVDSTLKIQPAKLEDSAVYLCASSFQSTGAGNTIYFGEGSWLTVV.

In its sample, this clone was seen once. J is TRBJ2-7 and V is TRBV27, with D perhaps TRBD2 (5 bases). Trimming removed 6 bases from V and 7 bases from J, with 13 bases in between. The V gene's germline CDR1 is MNHEY and CDR2 SMNVEV (reference sequence). The CDR3 contains 12 residues. The CDR3, as DNA: TGTGCCAGCAGCCCCCGTCCGGGAGAGCAGTACTTC. It specifies CASSPRPGEQYF.

The chain joins TRBV10-3 to TRBJ1-1, with 7 bases aligning to TRBD1. Trimming removed 7 bases from V and 3 bases from J; junction bases left unmatched: 11. Per germline, CDR1 ENHRY and CDR2 SYGVKD. CDR3 length: 15 amino acids. The CDR3 loop reads CAINRGIGTDTEAFF. CDR3 in DNA: TGTGCCATCAACAGGGGTATAGGGACAGACACTGAAGCTTTCTTT.

V is TRBV13 and J is TRBJ1-2, with 9 bases fitting TRBD1. The V and J ends lost 5 bases and 3 bases, in that order; junction bases with no gene match: 10. Germline CDR1 and CDR2: PRHDT and FYEKMQ (reference sequence). The CDR3 spans 16 residues. The CDR3: CASSPTRTGAYYGYTF. The CDR3 nucleotides read TGTGCCAGCAGCCCTACCCGGACAGGGGCTTACTATGGCTACACCTTC.

This sequence joins TRBV27 and TRBJ2-4; weak D call: TRBD2 (6 bases). Between the trimmed V and J ends, which lost 2 bases and 1 base, there was a span of 9 bases. The V gene's germline CDR1 is MNHEY and CDR2 SMNVEV (reference sequence). This CDR3 contains 15 residues. CDR3 coding DNA: TGTGCCAGCAGTTTAGATGGAGGGGCCAAAAACATTCAGTACTTC. This encodes CASSLDGGAKNIQYF.

This chain links TRBV2 with TRBJ2-7, with D possibly matching TRBD1 (6 bases). CDR1 is SNHLY, CDR2 FYNNEI, per germline. V lost 5 bases, J lost 5 bases, and 13 bases lay in between. The CDR3 loop spans 13 amino acids. The CDR3 DNA reads as TGTGCCAGCAGTCAACTAGGGGGTCACGAGCAGTACTTC. Protein: CASSQLGGHEQYF.

The chain joins TRBV11-2 to TRBJ1-2, with D perhaps TRBD1 (5 bases). Germline loops: CDR1 SGHAT, CDR2 FQNNGV. The V gene lost 5 bases and the J gene lost 7 bases, with 29 bases spanning the gap. The CDR3 sequence is 18 residues long. The DNA for the CDR3 is TGTGCCAGCAGCACGGGGGGGTCAGGGCTTGTCGGCCTTGTTGGCTACACCTTC. This encodes CASSTGGSGLVGLVGYTF.

CDR3 nucleotides: TGTGCCAGCAGCCGGACAAAGGCTAATGAAAAACTGTTTTTT. Protein sequence: CASSRTKANEKLFF. The chain has TRBV6-1 and TRBJ1-4, with D possibly being TRBD1 (5 bases). The germline V gene has CDR1 MNHNS and CDR2 SASEGT. The CDR3 is 14 amino acids. The V end lost 6 bases, the J end lost 3 bases, and 11 bases lay between the germline ends.

This clone has just one count. V gene TRBV10-3 combines with J gene TRBJ2-7; D is uncertain. The CDR3 length is 14 residues. Germline assignment: CDR1 ENHRY and CDR2 SYGVKD. Trimming stripped 0 bases from V and 2 bases from J, with 8 bases between. In nucleotides, the CDR3 is TGTGCCATCAGTGAGTCCGGGCTAACCTACGAGCAGTACTTC. Translated: CAISESGLTYEQYF.

The rearrangement links TRBV30 to TRBJ1-5; no firm D call. The CDR3 covers 12 residues. Germline V lookup: CDR1 GTSNPN, CDR2 SVGIG (reference sequence). Deletions cut 0 bases from V and 4 bases from J, with 4 bases between. CDR3 loop: CAWSVLNQPQHF. The CDR3 DNA reads as TGTGCCTGGAGTGTACTAAATCAGCCCCAGCATTTT.

The chain combines TRBV9 with TRBJ1-2; tentatively, D is TRBD1 (6 bases). V lost 3 bases and J 7 bases, leaving 16 bases between the germline ends. The CDR3 runs to 14 residues. Germline V gives CDR1 SGDLS, CDR2 YYNGEE. CDR3 sequence reads: CASSANLPQGGYTF. For the CDR3, the DNA is TGTGCCAGCAGCGCAAACCTCCCACAGGGTGGCTACACCTTC. Full variable domain (outside the CDR3, taken from reference TRBV9 and TRBJ1-2): DSGVTQTPKHLITATGQRVTLRCSPRSGDLSVYWYQQSLDQGLQFLIQYYNGEERAKGNILERFSAQQFPDLHSELNLSSLELGDSALYFCASSANLPQGGYTFGSGTRLTVV.

The CDR3 sequence: CASSESGEGTDTQYF. The CDR3 DNA sequence: TGTGCCAGCAGTGAATCCGGGGAGGGCACAGATACGCAGTATTTT. The chain uses TRBV25-1 and TRBJ2-3; possibly TRBD2 for D (6 bases). This CDR3 spans 15 amino acids. The germline V and J ends were trimmed by 1 base and 1 base, with 9 bases remaining between them. CDR1 MGHDK and CDR2 SYGVNS come from the germline V gene. Full variable domain (outside the CDR3, taken from reference TRBV25-1 and TRBJ2-3): EADIYQTPRYLVIGTGKKITLECSQTMGHDKMYWYQQDPGMELHLIHYSYGVNSTEKGDLSSESTVSRIRTEHFPLTLESARPSHTSQYLCASSESGEGTDTQYFGPGTRLTVL.

The chain uses TRBV4-2 and TRBJ1-5; a possible D gene is TRBD1 (5 bases). Germline V gene data show CDR1 as LGHNA and CDR2 as YNFKEQ. This CDR3 comprises 15 residues. V was trimmed by 0 bases and J by 1 base, leaving 7 bases between them. The CDR3 loop reads CASSQDRGSNQPQHF. CDR3 DNA: TGTGCCAGCAGCCAAGATCGGGGGAGCAATCAGCCCCAGCATTTT.

This rearrangement joins TRBV7-9 to TRBJ2-3; D is perhaps TRBD2 (6 bases). This CDR3 has 15 amino acids. Germline V gives CDR1 SEHNR, CDR2 FQNEAQ (reference sequence). Trimming left V 6 bases short and J 3 bases short, with 16 bases between. CDR3 amino acids: CASRRARDLTDTQYF. Here the CDR3 DNA reads TGTGCCAGCAGGCGGGCGCGGGATTTAACAGATACGCAGTATTTT. Variable domain in full (rest from reference TRBV7-9 and TRBJ2-3): DTGVSQNPRHKITKRGQNVTFRCDPISEHNRLYWYRQTLGQGPEFLTYFQNEAQLEKSRLLSDRFSAERPKGSFSTLEIQRTEQGDSAMYLCASRRARDLTDTQYFGPGTRLTVL.

This clone was recorded once. The V and J genes are TRBV25-1 and TRBJ2-1, with 11 bases lining up with TRBD2. Trimming at V came to 3 bases and at J to 5 bases, leaving 9 bases not matched to a gene. Germline CDR1 and CDR2: MGHDK and SYGVNS. The CDR3 has 17 residues. CDR3 in DNA: TGTGCCAGCAGTGACCGTACACTAGCGGGAGACCACAATGAGCAGTTCTTC. Its protein is CASSDRTLAGDHNEQFF.

The chain is built from TRBV28 and TRBJ2-7, with 10 bases that match TRBD1. The CDR3 runs to 16 residues. The V segment lost 4 bases and the J segment 5 bases; nucleotides outside the gene matches: 11. Germline CDR1 MDHEN, CDR2 SYDVKM. The CDR3 coding sequence is TGTGCCAGCAGTTCCCAGGGGGGGACAGGGGCTAACGAGCAGTACTTC. Amino acid sequence: CASSSQGGTGANEQYF. Complete variable domain (other parts from reference TRBV28 and TRBJ2-7): DVKVTQSSRYLVKRTGEKVFLECVQDMDHENMFWYRQDPGLGLRLIYFSYDVKMKEKGDIPEGYSVSREKKERFSLILESASTNQTSMYLCASSSQGGTGANEQYFGPGTRLTVT.